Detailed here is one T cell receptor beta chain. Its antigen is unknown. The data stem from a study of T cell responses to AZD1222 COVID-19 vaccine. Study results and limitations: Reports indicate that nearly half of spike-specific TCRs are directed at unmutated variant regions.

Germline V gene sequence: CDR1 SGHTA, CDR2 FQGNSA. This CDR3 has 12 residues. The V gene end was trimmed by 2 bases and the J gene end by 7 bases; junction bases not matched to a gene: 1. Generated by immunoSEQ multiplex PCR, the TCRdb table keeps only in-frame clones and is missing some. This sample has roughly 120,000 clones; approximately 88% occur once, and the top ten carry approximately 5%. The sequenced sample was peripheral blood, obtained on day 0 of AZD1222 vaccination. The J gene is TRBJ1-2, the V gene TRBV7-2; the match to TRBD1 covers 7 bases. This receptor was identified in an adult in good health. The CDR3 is CASSLSGGGYTF. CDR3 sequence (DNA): TGTGCCAGCAGCTTATCAGGGGGTGGCTACACCTTC.